The 15 T cell receptor beta chains below come from one sample, sequenced in a study of shared clonotypes between healthy human individuals. Clones were read by immunoSEQ multiplex PCR, and TCRdb kept only the in-frame ones, dropping some. The table includes 450,000 to 500,000 clones, approximately 84% detected once. Sequencing used PBMCs. These receptors were obtained from a middle-aged woman in good health. Some clones in this sample may be carry-over from other donors' samples.

V gene TRBV9 combines with J gene TRBJ1-3, with D perhaps TRBD1 (6 bases). V lost 3 bases, J lost 2 bases, and 9 bases lay in between. Germline V gives CDR1 SGDLS, CDR2 YYNGEE. The CDR3 runs to 14 residues. The CDR3 reads CASSGTAAGNTIYF. DNA for the CDR3: TGTGCCAGCAGCGGGACAGCGGCTGGAAACACCATATATTTT.

The chain carries TRBV11-1 and TRBJ2-7; perhaps TRBD1 as D (5 bases). The CDR3 length is 17 residues. Germline V CDR1 and CDR2: SGHAT, FQDESV (reference sequence). Between the trimmed V and J ends, which lost 3 bases and 0 bases, there was a span of 18 bases. CDR3 coding DNA: TGTGCCAGCAGCTTGTATAGCCACAGGCGATACTCCTACGAGCAGTACTTC. Encoded protein: CASSLYSHRRYSYEQYF.

The CDR3 reads CASRPPGQSTNTEAFF. As DNA, the CDR3 is TGTGCCAGCAGACCACCGGGACAGAGCACGAACACTGAAGCTTTCTTT. The V gene is TRBV2, the J gene TRBJ1-1, with TRBD1 identical over 7 bases. CDR1 and CDR2 from the germline V gene are SNHLY and FYNNEI. V shed 6 bases and J 1 base; nucleotides not matched to a gene: 11. The length of the CDR3 is 16 residues.

This clone came up once. V usage is TRBV5-4 and J usage is TRBJ1-2; no clear D gene. The CDR3 has 12 amino acids. Germline V CDR1 and CDR2: SGHNT, YYREEE (reference sequence). The germline V and J ends were trimmed by 7 bases and 7 bases, with 14 bases remaining between them. The CDR3, as DNA: TGTGCCAGCCAGCTAGCGGGTAGTGGCTACACCTTC. Protein product: CASQLAGSGYTF.

The gene calls are TRBV2 and TRBJ1-5, with TRBD1 as a possible D gene (6 bases). Trimming left V 8 bases short and J 4 bases short, with 12 bases between. This CDR3 spans 13 amino acids. CDR1 SNHLY and CDR2 FYNNEI come from the germline V gene. The CDR3 loop reads CASRQETNQPQHF. The CDR3 coding sequence is TGTGCCAGCCGACAGGAGACTAATCAGCCCCAGCATTTT.

The genes are TRBV30 and TRBJ1-4; D remains unclear. CDR1 and CDR2 (germline): GTSNPN, SVGIG (reference sequence). The CDR3 loop spans 13 amino acids. Trimming shortened V by 3 bases and J by 5 bases, and 10 bases separated the two germline ends. The DNA for the CDR3 is TGTGCCTGGAGCCTGGGGAGAAATGAAAAACTGTTTTTT. The encoded protein is CAWSLGRNEKLFF.

Turning to this clone: This may be a read error, as it is one base from a much larger clone. The J gene is TRBJ2-3, the V gene TRBV9; possibly TRBD2 for D (6 bases). The V gene's germline CDR1 is SGDLS and CDR2 YYNGEE. The CDR3 runs to 15 residues. V dropped 2 bases and J dropped 3 bases, with 13 bases sitting between them. The CDR3 region has the DNA TGTGCCAGCAGCGTCGGCGGGATGAGAACAGATACGCAGTATTTT. It specifies CASSVGGMRTDTQYF.

This clone appeared once. The chain has TRBV7-2 and TRBJ2-7; 9 positions match TRBD2. With 8 bases clipped from V and 3 bases from J, the junction kept 5 bases outside the gene matches. Germline CDR1 and CDR2: SGHTA and FQGNSA. This CDR3 is 13 amino acids long. CDR3 sequence: CASSTSGNYEQYF. CDR3 coding DNA: TGTGCCAGCTCGACTAGCGGAAACTACGAGCAGTACTTC. The entire variable domain, with the rest obtained from reference TRBV7-2 and TRBJ2-7, is as follows: GAGVSQSPSNKVTEKGKDVELRCDPISGHTALYWYRQSLGQGLEFLIYFQGNSAPDKSGLPSDRFSAERTGGSVSTLTIQRTQQEDSAVYLCASSTSGNYEQYFGPGTRLTVT.

This chain joins TRBV6-6 and TRBJ2-1; D unresolved. Germline CDR1 and CDR2: MNHNY and SVGAGI (reference sequence). The CDR3 contains 13 residues. V was pared by 0 bases and J by 8 bases, with 8 bases between. For the CDR3, the DNA is TGTGCCAGCAGTTACTCGTCTAGATATGAGCAGTTCTTC. This sequence encodes CASSYSSRYEQFF.

Turning to this clone: A far larger clone is a single base away, which makes a read error likely. V and J are TRBV18 and TRBJ2-5; D possibly corresponds to TRBD1 (5 bases). Germline V CDR1 and CDR2: KGHSH, LQKENI. CDR3 length: 14 amino acids. The CDR3 DNA sequence: TGTGTCAGCTCACCAGGGCCCAACCCTTCAGCCCAGTACTTC. Protein sequence: CVSSPGPNPSAQYF.

Details on this clone: Other DNA sequences within the sample encode an identical CDR3. CDR3 in DNA: TGCGCCAGCAGCTTGGGGGCCGGGAGCACAGATACGCAGTATTTT. As protein: CASSLGAGSTDTQYF. The rearrangement uses TRBV5-1 and TRBJ2-3; D unclear. The V end lost 0 bases, the J end lost 0 bases, and 8 bases lay between the germline ends. The CDR3 covers 15 residues. Germline lookup yields CDR1 SGHRS and CDR2 YFSETQ.

The genes are TRBV30 and TRBJ2-7, with 8 bases aligning to TRBD2. This CDR3 spans 12 amino acids. V was pared by 3 bases and J by 4 bases, with 2 bases of the junction left unmatched. The germline V gene encodes CDR1 GTSNPN and CDR2 SVGIG (reference sequence). Here the CDR3 reads CAWRREAYEQYF. The DNA for the CDR3 is TGTGCCTGGAGGCGGGAGGCTTACGAGCAGTACTTC.

The CDR3 protein is CASSSTTGQPINNEQFF. The CDR3 DNA sequence: TGCGCCAGCAGCTCTACGACAGGCCAACCGATTAACAATGAGCAGTTCTTC. The V call is TRBV5-1, the J call TRBJ2-1; a possible D gene is TRBD1 (6 bases). Germline CDR1 and CDR2: SGHRS and YFSETQ. This CDR3 region has 17 residues. V was shortened by 3 bases and J by 5 bases, with 21 bases between the two germline ends.

The V and J genes are TRBV4-3 and TRBJ2-7, with D possibly matching TRBD2 (7 bases). V was cut by 1 base and J by 5 bases, with 18 bases left in between. The CDR3 covers 16 residues. CDR1 is LGHNA, CDR2 YSLEER, per germline. The CDR3 DNA reads as TGCGCCAGCAGCCAAGTGGGATGGGAGGGGGTCCACGAGCAGTACTTC. Translating it yields CASSQVGWEGVHEQYF.

The CDR3 spells CATRLAGASGEQYF. In DNA, the CDR3 is TGTGCCACCAGACTAGCGGGAGCCTCGGGGGAGCAGTACTTC. This chain links TRBV14 with TRBJ2-7; 12 positions match TRBD2. CDR3 length: 14 amino acids. Germline assignment: CDR1 SGHDN and CDR2 FVKESK. V was clipped by 10 bases and J by 7 bases; unmatched bases: 11. Complete variable domain (other parts from reference TRBV14 and TRBJ2-7): EAGVTQFPSHSVIEKGQTVTLRCDPISGHDNLYWYRRVMGKEIKFLLHFVKESKQDESGMPNNRFLAERTGGTYSTLKVQPAELEDSGVYFCATRLAGASGEQYFGPGTRLTVT.